A single sample gave rise to the 29 T cell receptor beta chains below, sequenced in a study of blood T cell repertoires in COVID-19. Some clones are missing from TCRdb's copy, which holds only in-frame ones; the method was immunoSEQ multiplex PCR. Of about 200,000 clones listed, approximately 84% are singletons. Material: peripheral blood. Every receptor here comes from a woman of 80 years or more with acute or convalescent COVID-19.

This sequence joins TRBV3-1 (or the pseudogene TRBV3-2) and TRBJ2-1; 12 bases are shared with TRBD1. With V trimmed by 4 bases and J by 8 bases, 12 bases remained unmatched. The CDR3 has 17 amino acids. CDR1 and CDR2 (germline): LGHDT, YNNKEL (reference sequence). Written as DNA, the CDR3 is TGTGCCAGCAGCCTTTTCACCGGGACAGGGGGCAAGGATGAGCAGTTCTTC. As protein: CASSLFTGTGGKDEQFF.

The V call is TRBV29-1, the J call TRBJ2-3; TRBD1 agrees at 8 bases. J was trimmed by 6 bases and V by 5 bases; bases with no gene match: 7. The CDR3 is made up of 13 amino acids. Germline lookup yields CDR1 SQVTM and CDR2 ANQGSEA. CDR3 protein: CSVITGGSDTQYF. The CDR3 region has the DNA TGCAGCGTTATCACAGGGGGGAGCGATACGCAGTATTTT.

This rearrangement joins TRBV29-1 to TRBJ2-7; 7 bases line up with TRBD1. CDR1 and CDR2 from the germline V gene are SQVTM and ANQGSEA. The V gene end was trimmed by 7 bases and the J gene end by 0 bases; junction bases not matched to a gene: 9. The CDR3 has 14 residues. DNA for the CDR3: TGCAGCGGATACCGGGACAGCAGCTCCTACGAGCAGTACTTC. Its protein is CSGYRDSSSYEQYF.

This clone turned up a few times. The chain uses TRBV5-1 and TRBJ2-7, with 13 nucleotides matching TRBD2. The junction had 19 bases not matched to a gene; V was cut back by 4 bases and J by 3 bases. The CDR3 is made up of 20 amino acids. Germline loops: CDR1 SGHRS, CDR2 YFSETQ. This CDR3 reads CASSPAPRTSGSPTLYEQYF. The CDR3 DNA is TGCGCCAGCAGCCCAGCCCCTAGGACTAGCGGGAGCCCCACCCTCTACGAGCAGTACTTC.

The chain has TRBV3-1 (or the pseudogene TRBV3-2) and TRBJ2-3, with TRBD2 matching 11 bases. CDR1 and CDR2 (germline): LGHDT, YNNKEL (reference sequence). The junction had 6 bases not matched to a gene; V was cut back by 2 bases and J by 5 bases. CDR3 size: 16 residues. The DNA for the CDR3 is TGTGCCAGCAGCCAACTTAGCGGGGGGGCAATAGATACGCAGTATTTT. Translated: CASSQLSGGAIDTQYF.

The chain carries TRBV3-1 (or the pseudogene TRBV3-2) and TRBJ2-7; 9 nucleotides align to TRBD2. This CDR3 comprises 19 residues. Germline values: CDR1 LGHDT, CDR2 YNNKEL (reference sequence). The junction had 16 bases not matched to a gene; V was cut back by 4 bases and J by 0 bases. The CDR3 protein is CASSPILWASGDYSYEQYF. The CDR3 DNA sequence: TGTGCCAGCAGCCCCATCCTATGGGCTAGCGGGGATTACTCCTACGAGCAGTACTTC.

This clone was observed a handful of times. The chain is built from TRBV29-1 and TRBJ1-4; possible D gene TRBD1, 5 bases. Trimming took off 5 bases at V and 4 bases at J, with 17 bases between the two ends. This CDR3 spans 15 amino acids. CDR1 is SQVTM, CDR2 ANQGSEA, per germline. CDR3 sequence reads: CSVPAVGQVNEKLFF. The CDR3 nucleotides read TGCAGCGTTCCCGCCGTGGGGCAGGTTAATGAAAAACTGTTTTTT.

The rearrangement joins TRBV18 to TRBJ1-3; unclear D gene. The CDR3 consists of 14 residues. In germline, CDR1 is KGHSH, CDR2 LQKENI. The V gene lost 6 bases and the J gene lost 4 bases, with 13 bases spanning the gap. The CDR3 coding sequence is TGTGCCAGCTCGTCCGGGTTAGAAGGAAACACCATATATTTT. It translates to CASSSGLEGNTIYF.

This chain joins TRBV3-1 (or the pseudogene TRBV3-2) and TRBJ2-1; 7 bases agree with TRBD2. J gave up 6 bases and V 8 bases, and 1 base lay outside the gene matches. Germline assignment: CDR1 LGHDT and CDR2 YNNKEL (reference sequence). The CDR3 is made up of 11 amino acids. The CDR3 is CASGGGNEQFF. The CDR3 region has the DNA TGTGCCAGCGGGGGGGGCAATGAGCAGTTCTTC.

The chain couples TRBV24-1 to TRBJ2-6; 8 bases are shared with TRBD1. The CDR3 extends over 20 amino acids. Germline assignment: CDR1 KGHDR and CDR2 SFDVKD. V was clipped by 3 bases and J by 1 base; unmatched bases: 13. CDR3 sequence reads: CATSDPWTGFPFSGANVLTF. The CDR3 coding sequence is TGTGCCACCAGTGATCCTTGGACAGGGTTCCCCTTTTCTGGGGCCAACGTCCTGACTTTC.

Here the CDR3 DNA reads TGTGCCACCAGCAGTACAGGGATGAACACTGAAGCTTTCTTT. Its translation is CATSSTGMNTEAFF. The chain combines TRBV15 with TRBJ1-1, with a weak D call TRBD1 (6 bases). The CDR3 has 14 residues. V was pared by 3 bases and J by 0 bases, with 8 bases between. The germline V gene has CDR1 LNHNV and CDR2 YYDKDF (reference sequence).

The J gene is TRBJ2-3, the V gene TRBV2; 14 nucleotides line up with TRBD2. CDR3 length: 15 residues. The junction had 5 bases not matched to a gene; V was cut back by 5 bases and J by 7 bases. CDR1 is SNHLY, CDR2 FYNNEI, per germline. The CDR3: CASSPGTSGSNTQYF. DNA of the CDR3: TGTGCCAGCAGTCCTGGGACTAGCGGGAGCAATACGCAGTATTTT. The full variable domain, its missing parts supplied by reference TRBV2 and TRBJ2-3, is EPEVTQTPSHQVTQMGQEVILRCVPISNHLYFYWYRQILGQKVEFLVSFYNNEISEKSEIFDDQFSVERPDGSNFTLKIRSTKLEDSAMYFCASSPGTSGSNTQYFGPGTRLTVL.

This clone was found once. This rearrangement joins TRBV14 to TRBJ2-3; no definite D call. From germline, CDR1 is SGHDN and CDR2 FVKESK. This CDR3 comprises 16 residues. The V end was cut by 0 bases, the J end by 8 bases, with 18 bases between. CDR3 region: CASSQDLGITGLTQYF. In DNA, the CDR3 is TGTGCCAGCAGCCAAGATTTGGGCATCACCGGCCTTACGCAGTATTTT.

In this sample, this clone turned up once. The rearrangement uses TRBV5-5 and TRBJ2-7; the D gene is possibly TRBD1 (6 bases). With 4 bases removed from V and 2 bases from J, the gap between germline ends came to 13 bases. Germline CDR1 reads SGHKS; CDR2 reads YYEKEE (reference sequence). This CDR3 region has 14 residues. Here the CDR3 DNA reads TGTGCCAGCAGCCTTCAGACAGGTCCCTACGAGCAGTACTTC. Its protein product is CASSLQTGPYEQYF.

The chain uses TRBV25-1 and TRBJ1-2; 9 nucleotides agree with TRBD1. Germline V CDR1 and CDR2: MGHDK, SYGVNS. This CDR3 comprises 16 residues. Trimming removed 4 bases from V and 4 bases from J; junction bases left unmatched: 10. This CDR3 reads CASSAPEGQGGYGYTF. The CDR3 DNA sequence: TGTGCCAGCAGTGCACCCGAGGGACAGGGAGGCTATGGCTACACCTTC.

The chain carries TRBV19 and TRBJ1-5; 9 bases align to TRBD1. CDR3 length: 16 amino acids. The junction had 11 bases not matched to a gene; V was cut back by 7 bases and J by 4 bases. Germline V gene data show CDR1 as LNHDA and CDR2 as SQIVND (reference sequence). The CDR3 DNA reads as TGTGCCAGTATCCTGCGGCACAGGGGGCGAAATCAGCCCCAGCATTTT. It translates to CASILRHRGRNQPQHF.

The genes are TRBV3-1 (or the pseudogene TRBV3-2) and TRBJ1-1; D gene ambiguous. This CDR3 has 15 residues. Trimming removed 0 bases from V and 2 bases from J, with 10 bases in between. CDR1 LGHDT and CDR2 YNNKEL come from the germline V gene (reference sequence). The CDR3 sequence: CASSQEYSRNTEAFF. The DNA of the CDR3 is TGTGCCAGCAGCCAAGAGTACAGCAGAAACACTGAAGCTTTCTTT.

The genes are TRBV5-1 and TRBJ2-3; 7 bases line up with TRBD1. Trimming took 2 bases from V and 2 from J; bases not matched to a gene: 2. CDR3 length equals 14 residues. Germline V gives CDR1 SGHRS, CDR2 YFSETQ. CDR3 loop: CASSFGQDTDTQYF. CDR3 in DNA: TGCGCCAGCAGCTTCGGACAGGACACAGATACGCAGTATTTT.

This chain joins TRBV11-2 and TRBJ2-1; D remains unclear. CDR3 length equals 14 residues. CDR1 and CDR2 (germline): SGHAT, FQNNGV. V lost 1 base to trimming and J lost 4 bases, with 8 bases between them. In DNA form, the CDR3 reads TGTGCCAGCAGCTTAGGGGCTGTATACAATGAGCAGTTCTTC. Its translation is CASSLGAVYNEQFF.

The gene calls are TRBV7-9 and TRBJ2-5, with 9 bases fitting TRBD1. V lost 5 bases to trimming and J lost 5 bases; unmatched junction nucleotides: 6. Germline CDR1 reads SEHNR; CDR2 reads FQNEAQ (reference sequence). This CDR3 has 14 residues. DNA of the CDR3: TGTGCCAGCAGCAGGGACAGGGCTGAGGAGACCCAGTACTTC. This codes for CASSRDRAEETQYF.

The chain uses TRBV5-5 and TRBJ1-5; 8 nucleotides line up with TRBD1. Germline loops: CDR1 SGHKS, CDR2 YYEKEE (reference sequence). With V trimmed by 4 bases and J by 5 bases, 2 bases remained unmatched. The CDR3 runs to 13 residues. CDR3 nucleotide sequence: TGTGCCAGCAGCCTACAGGGGGATCAGCCCCAGCATTTT. Translated, it gives CASSLQGDQPQHF. Full variable domain (remainder filled in from reference TRBV5-5 and TRBJ1-5): DAGVTQSPTHLIKTRGQQVTLRCSPISGHKSVSWYQQVLGQGPQFIFQYYEKEERGRGNFPDRFSARQFPNYSSELNVNALLLGDSALYLCASSLQGDQPQHFGDGTRLSIL.

This chain links TRBV5-1 with TRBJ1-4, with 10 bases fitting TRBD1. Germline CDR1 SGHRS, CDR2 YFSETQ. The CDR3 runs 15 residues. The ends lost 4 bases at V and 6 bases at J; junction bases unmatched: 6. For the CDR3, the DNA is TGCGCCAGCAGCACACGACAGGGGGCAGATGAAAAACTGTTTTTT. Residues: CASSTRQGADEKLFF.

This chain uses TRBV7-2 with TRBJ2-5; 10 bases are shared with TRBD2. CDR1 is SGHTA, CDR2 FQGNSA, per germline. J gave up 4 bases and V 5 bases, and 10 bases lay outside the gene matches. This CDR3 region has 16 residues. The CDR3 is CASSPPRLAGVETQYF. Written as DNA, the CDR3 is TGTGCCAGCAGCCCCCCCCGTCTAGCGGGAGTAGAGACCCAGTACTTC.

CDR3 amino acids: CASRPRGRNGYTF. The CDR3 region has the DNA TGTGCCAGCAGGCCCAGGGGGCGGAACGGCTACACCTTC. The chain carries TRBV6-5 and TRBJ1-2; 8 bases map to TRBD1. The CDR3 spans 13 residues. Per germline, CDR1 MNHEY and CDR2 SVGAGI. Trimming took 6 bases from V and 8 from J; bases not matched to a gene: 8.

This sequence joins TRBV5-4 and TRBJ1-2; D possibly corresponds to TRBD1 (5 bases). Germline V gene lookup returns CDR1 SGHNT and CDR2 YYREEE (reference sequence). The CDR3 is 15 amino acids. Between the trimmed V and J ends, which lost 4 bases and 1 base, there was a span of 14 bases. CDR3 DNA sequence: TGTGCCAGCAGCCCGTGGGGGGGTCTTAACTATGGCTACACCTTC. As protein: CASSPWGGLNYGYTF.

This clone has just a few counts. This chain joins TRBV2 and TRBJ1-5; weak D call: TRBD1 (5 bases). The germline V gene has CDR1 SNHLY and CDR2 FYNNEI. This CDR3 comprises 16 residues. Trimming pared 7 bases from V and 0 bases from J, leaving 16 bases between. The CDR3 bases are TGTGCCAGCACGCCTCAGGGTCTTTATAGCAATCAGCCCCAGCATTTT. Its translation: CASTPQGLYSNQPQHF.

This clone occurred a few times. CDR3: CASSTQHEQFF. The CDR3 region has the DNA TGTGCCAGCAGCACTCAACATGAGCAGTTCTTC. This chain joins TRBV28 and TRBJ2-1, with D unclear. This CDR3 has 11 residues. Germline V gene sequence: CDR1 MDHEN, CDR2 SYDVKM. The V gene lost 6 bases and the J gene lost 8 bases, with 8 bases spanning the gap.

The chain uses TRBV6-6 and TRBJ2-1; D may be TRBD2 (5 bases). Trimming cost V 5 bases and J 6 bases, with 23 bases left between them. This CDR3 is built from 17 residues. Germline CDR1 and CDR2: MNHNY and SVGAGI (reference sequence). The CDR3 nucleotides read TGTGCCAGCAGTCCATTTTCCTGGGGAGCCGGTTTCAATGAGCAGTTCTTC. Residues: CASSPFSWGAGFNEQFF.

The chain combines TRBV19 with TRBJ1-2; 8 bases align to TRBD1. This CDR3 is built from 14 residues. The J segment lost 5 bases and the V segment lost 5 bases, leaving 7 bases of the junction unmatched. Germline CDR1 is LNHDA and CDR2 is SQIVND (reference sequence). CDR3: CASSADRGGYGYTF. CDR3 coding DNA: TGTGCCAGTAGTGCAGACAGGGGTGGTTATGGCTACACCTTC.